A selection of T cell receptor beta chains follows, all from one sample in a study of T cells after posttransplantation cyclophosphamide. The data were produced by immunoSEQ multiplex PCR, yet TCRdb's version contains in-frame clones alone and is incomplete. This sample has 30,000 to 45,000 clones and no singletons, with approximately 1.2% in the ten largest. Sequenced: PBMCs. These receptors were taken from a girl under 18 in good health, CMV-negative, and a related stem cell transplant donor. Both conserved end residues are part of each CDR3. The order of the fields is V gene, D gene, clone size, J gene, CDR3 DNA, CDR3 protein. The D gene is left open where the match is weak. Size is omitted from some rows. Given values are once, few, many or a class for expanded clones.

>TRBV28|TRBD1|-|TRBJ1-1
TGTGCCAGCAGTTTTTGGATCTTGATAGGACAGGGGATGAACACTGAAGCTTTCTTT
CASSFWILIGQGMNTEAFF
>TRBV15|TRBD2|many|TRBJ2-3
TGTGCCACCAGCAGAGATCGGGGGGGCACAGATACGCAGTATTTT
CATSRDRGGTDTQYF
>TRBV29-1|TRBD1|-|TRBJ2-3
TGCAGCGCCCACCAGGGGGGCACAGATACGCAGTATTTT
CSAHQGGTDTQYF
>TRBV6-6|TRBD1|-|TRBJ2-3
TGTGCCAGCAGTTACCGTGGGGACAGTTTCACAGATACGCAGTATTTT
CASSYRGDSFTDTQYF
>TRBV28|TRBD1|many|TRBJ2-7
TGTGCCAGCAGTTTTTTTGACAGGGTTTTTTACGAGAGCGAGCAGTACTTC
CASSFFDRVFYESEQYF
>TRBV19|-|many|TRBJ1-6
TGTGCCAGTAGTATGGTCGGGGAATTAGGCTCACCCCTCCACTTT
CASSMVGELGSPLHF
>TRBV9|-|few|TRBJ1-2
TGTGCCAGCAGCGTAGGTGAAGGGGCCTTATATGGCTACACCTTC
CASSVGEGALYGYTF
>TRBV10-3|TRBD1|many|TRBJ1-1
TGTGCCATCAGTGGAACAGGGGGCAACACTGAAGCTTTCTTT
CAISGTGGNTEAFF
>TRBV6-1|-|many|TRBJ1-2
TGTGCCAGCAGTGGGACAATGGGATATGGCTACACCTTC
CASSGTMGYGYTF
>TRBV30|TRBD1|few|TRBJ2-7
TGTGCCTGGAGTGTACGAGGGACAGGGGCTTCCGAGCAGTACTTC
CAWSVRGTGASEQYF
>TRBV19|TRBD1|many|TRBJ1-2
TGTGCCAGTAGTGGCCGGGACAGGACTTATGGCTACACCTTC
CASSGRDRTYGYTF
>TRBV10-3|TRBD2|few|TRBJ2-3
TGTGCCATCAGTGGATGGACTAGCGGGTCGAGCACAGATACGCAGTATTTT
CAISGWTSGSSTDTQYF
>TRBV5-6|-|many|TRBJ2-7
TGTGCCAGCAGCTTGTATGGAGGGCGCTACGAGCAGTACTTC
CASSLYGGRYEQYF
>TRBV19|TRBD1|many|TRBJ2-3
TGTGCCAGTAGTATGGGACAGAGTAGCACAGATACGCAGTATTTT
CASSMGQSSTDTQYF
>TRBV7-9|TRBD2|few|TRBJ2-1
TGTGCCAGCAGCCGGGGAACTAGCGACGAGCAGTTCTTC
CASSRGTSDEQFF
>TRBV7-8|TRBD1|-|TRBJ2-5
TGTGCCAGCAGCTCCACCGACAGGGGCCAAGAGACCCAGTACTTC
CASSSTDRGQETQYF
>TRBV14|TRBD1|many|TRBJ2-7
TGTGCCAGCAGCCAAGATTTCAGGGGGCACTACGAGCAGTACTTC
CASSQDFRGHYEQYF
>TRBV28|TRBD2|many|TRBJ2-7
TGTGCCAGCAGTCTACTAGCGGGAGGATTCTACGAGCAGTACTTC
CASSLLAGGFYEQYF
>TRBV19|TRBD2|many|TRBJ2-1
TGTGCCAGTAGTATGTTCAGGGAGGGTCTCTACAATGAGCAGTTCTTC
CASSMFREGLYNEQFF
>TRBV28|-|many|TRBJ2-7
TGTGCCAGCAGCCATGACAGGGAAACACCCCTTACTAGCGGCCTCTCCTACGAGCAGTACTTC
CASSHDRETPLTSGLSYEQYF